These 29 T cell receptor beta chains originate from one sample sequenced in a study of blood T cell repertoires in COVID-19. Only in-frame clones appear in the TCRdb table, and some are missing; sequencing was by immunoSEQ multiplex PCR. The sample yields 45,000 to 60,000 clones, about 88% seen once. Source material: peripheral blood. The receptors originated from a man between 60 and 75 years old with acute or convalescent COVID-19.

The V gene is TRBV3-1 (or the pseudogene TRBV3-2), the J gene TRBJ1-1; 7 bases line up with TRBD1. The CDR3 covers 15 residues. V gave up 3 bases and J gave up 7 bases; unmatched junction bases: 11. Germline V gene lookup returns CDR1 LGHDT and CDR2 YNNKEL (reference sequence). The CDR3 region is CASSHSDRVVGEAFF. CDR3 coding DNA: TGTGCCAGCAGCCATTCAGACAGGGTAGTGGGTGAAGCTTTCTTT.

V usage is TRBV6-6 and J usage is TRBJ1-5; a weak D match, TRBD1 (6 bases). This CDR3 is built from 14 residues. Germline loops: CDR1 MNHNY, CDR2 SVGAGI (reference sequence). Between the trimmed V and J ends, which lost 7 bases and 1 base, there was a span of 11 bases. This chain's CDR3 is CASILDRSNQPQHF. The CDR3 DNA reads as TGTGCCAGCATCCTCGACAGGAGCAATCAGCCCCAGCATTTT.

V usage is TRBV6-6 and J usage is TRBJ2-1, with a weak D call TRBD1 (6 bases). CDR3 length: 12 amino acids. Deletions cut 5 bases from V and 4 bases from J, with 6 bases between. Germline CDR1 is MNHNY and CDR2 is SVGAGI (reference sequence). The CDR3 region is CASSGQYNEQFF. The CDR3 DNA reads as TGTGCCAGCAGTGGACAGTACAATGAGCAGTTCTTC.

The chain combines TRBV6-4 with TRBJ2-2; 10 nucleotides align to TRBD1. Germline trimming cut 6 bases from V and 4 bases from J; bases unmatched to any gene: 2. Germline loops: CDR1 MRHNA, CDR2 SNTAGT. The CDR3 consists of 14 residues. CDR3: CASRRDRGTGELFF. In DNA, the CDR3 is TGTGCCAGCAGGCGGGACAGGGGCACCGGGGAGCTGTTTTTT.

A word on this clone: It may be a read error: a sequence one base away is much more abundant. The genes are TRBV7-2 and TRBJ1-1; 8 bases are shared with TRBD1. The V gene's germline CDR1 is SGHTA and CDR2 FQGNSA. This CDR3 region has 13 residues. Trimming took 3 bases from V and 6 from J; bases not matched to a gene: 3. The CDR3 protein is CASSFDRGSEAFF. The CDR3 DNA is TGTGCCAGCAGCTTCGACAGGGGCTCTGAAGCTTTCTTT.

This clone occurred a few times. The rearrangement uses TRBV9 and TRBJ1-3; D unresolved. Trimming shortened V by 0 bases and J by 3 bases, and 10 bases separated the two germline ends. The germline CDR1 and CDR2 sequences are SGDLS and YYNGEE. CDR3 size: 15 residues. CDR3 loop: CASSVGGEGGNTIYF. The CDR3 coding sequence is TGTGCCAGCAGCGTAGGTGGGGAGGGTGGAAACACCATATATTTT.

The CDR3 reads CASSPRQGVSTEAFF. The CDR3 DNA follows: TGTGCCAGCAGCCCCCGACAGGGTGTAAGCACTGAAGCTTTCTTT. The gene calls are TRBV7-9 and TRBJ1-1; TRBD1 matches 7 bases. From germline, CDR1 is SEHNR and CDR2 FQNEAQ (reference sequence). CDR3 size: 15 residues. With 5 bases clipped from V and 4 bases from J, the junction kept 10 bases outside the gene matches.

V and J are TRBV11-1 and TRBJ1-1; 10 nucleotides match TRBD1. From germline, CDR1 is SGHAT and CDR2 FQDESV (reference sequence). The CDR3 length is 13 residues. V gave up 6 bases and J gave up 4 bases; unmatched junction bases: 2. As DNA, the CDR3 is TGTGCCAGCAGAAGACAGGGGGCCACTGAAGCTTTCTTT. Protein: CASRRQGATEAFF.

This clone appeared a few times. CDR3 DNA sequence: TGTGCCAGCAGTCATCGGGACAGGTCAAGAGATACGCAGTATTTT. Translated: CASSHRDRSRDTQYF. The chain is built from TRBV6-4 and TRBJ2-3, with 8 bases that match TRBD1. Germline lookup yields CDR1 MRHNA and CDR2 SNTAGT. This CDR3 is 15 amino acids long. V lost 5 bases to trimming and J lost 5 bases; unmatched junction nucleotides: 9.

This clone showed up just once. This rearrangement joins TRBV18 to TRBJ1-2, with a tentative D call TRBD1 (5 bases). Trimming took 6 bases from V and 0 from J, leaving 14 bases between them. This CDR3 is 15 amino acids long. Germline values: CDR1 KGHSH, CDR2 LQKENI. The CDR3 nucleotides are TGTGCCAGCTCGCCGGGGGGGGATACTAACTATGGCTACACCTTC. Amino acids: CASSPGGDTNYGYTF. The whole variable domain, remainder taken from reference TRBV18 and TRBJ1-2, is NAGVMQNPRHLVRRRGQEARLRCSPMKGHSHVYWYRQLPEEGLKFMVYLQKENIIDESGMPKERFSAEFPKEGPSILRIQQVVRGDSAAYFCASSPGGDTNYGYTFGSGTRLTVV.

V is TRBV29-1 and J is TRBJ1-1; D is possibly TRBD1 (6 bases). Germline V gene sequence: CDR1 SQVTM, CDR2 ANQGSEA. This CDR3 comprises 13 residues. V dropped 6 bases and J dropped 0 bases, with 11 bases sitting between them. The CDR3 coding sequence is TGCAGCGTCAGGGGCCAGGTGAACACTGAAGCTTTCTTT. This encodes CSVRGQVNTEAFF.

J is TRBJ2-7 and V is TRBV4-2; the D gene is possibly TRBD1 (5 bases). The length of the CDR3 is 13 residues. V was pared by 4 bases and J by 0 bases, with 7 bases between. CDR1 LGHNA and CDR2 YNFKEQ come from the germline V gene. CDR3 sequence: CASSRQPSYEQYF. CDR3 sequence (DNA): TGTGCCAGCAGCCGACAGCCCTCCTACGAGCAGTACTTC.

DNA of the CDR3: TGTGCCAGCCTCAACCCGACTGCGTCCTACGAGCAGTACTTC. Protein product: CASLNPTASYEQYF. V gene TRBV2 combines with J gene TRBJ2-7; unclear D gene. This CDR3 has 14 residues. V was shortened by 8 bases and J by 1 base, with 15 bases between the two germline ends. Germline V gene data show CDR1 as SNHLY and CDR2 as FYNNEI.

The rearrangement uses TRBV5-4 and TRBJ2-3; TRBD2 aligns across 9 bases. Germline V gene data show CDR1 as SGHNT and CDR2 as YYREEE (reference sequence). The CDR3 extends over 18 amino acids. With 1 base clipped from V and 5 bases from J, the junction kept 14 bases outside the gene matches. The CDR3 loop is CASSLSISLAGWEDTQYF. In DNA form, the CDR3 reads TGTGCCAGCAGCTTGTCGATTAGTCTAGCGGGGTGGGAAGATACGCAGTATTTT.

This rearrangement joins TRBV29-1 to TRBJ1-3; unclear D gene. This CDR3 spans 12 amino acids. Germline V gene sequence: CDR1 SQVTM, CDR2 ANQGSEA. Between the trimmed V and J ends, which lost 5 bases and 3 bases, there was a span of 8 bases. The CDR3 DNA reads as TGCAGCGTTCTCCGAGGTGGAAACACCATATATTTT. As protein: CSVLRGGNTIYF.

V usage is TRBV29-1 and J usage is TRBJ1-5; 8 positions agree with TRBD1. CDR3 length: 13 residues. The V gene's germline CDR1 is SQVTM and CDR2 ANQGSEA. V was clipped by 4 bases and J by 3 bases; unmatched bases: 2. CDR3 protein: CSVAQGANQPQHF. CDR3 nucleotides: TGCAGCGTTGCCCAGGGGGCCAATCAGCCCCAGCATTTT.

The chain recombines TRBV6-6 with TRBJ2-3; D may be TRBD2 (7 bases). In germline, CDR1 is MNHNY, CDR2 SVGAGI (reference sequence). The CDR3 covers 14 residues. V was clipped by 6 bases and J by 2 bases, with 12 bases between them. The CDR3 loop is CASRGGGNTDTQYF. The CDR3 bases are TGTGCCAGCAGAGGGGGGGGCAACACAGATACGCAGTATTTT.

The chain carries TRBV5-6 and TRBJ1-3; D gene uncertain. The CDR3 covers 13 residues. The V end lost 2 bases, the J end lost 3 bases, and 6 bases lay between the germline ends. Germline V gene sequence: CDR1 SGHDT, CDR2 YYEEEE. The CDR3, as DNA: TGTGCCAGCAGCTTTAGTAGTGGAAACACCATATATTTT. Translating gives CASSFSSGNTIYF. The whole variable domain, filled in from reference TRBV5-6 and TRBJ1-3, reads DAGVTQSPTHLIKTRGQQVTLRCSPKSGHDTVSWYQQALGQGPQFIFQYYEEEERQRGNFPDRFSGHQFPNYSSELNVNALLLGDSALYLCASSFSSGNTIYFGEGSWLTVV.

This clone was picked up one time. This chain links TRBV11-2 with TRBJ2-7, with no clear D. The CDR3 is made up of 12 amino acids. Germline V gives CDR1 SGHAT, CDR2 FQNNGV. The V gene lost 5 bases and the J gene lost 10 bases, with 15 bases spanning the gap. The DNA for the CDR3 is TGTGCCAGCAGCCTTACCCCGGGTTTTCAGTACTTC. Its translation: CASSLTPGFQYF.

This clone is medium-sized within its sample. This chain uses TRBV24-1 with TRBJ1-2; D not certain. This CDR3 spans 15 amino acids. Between the trimmed V and J ends, which lost 4 bases and 5 bases, there was a span of 16 bases. Germline loops: CDR1 KGHDR, CDR2 SFDVKD. The CDR3 DNA is TGTGCCACCAGTGAAGGCTCCCCTGCGAGGTATGGCTACACCTTC. Residues: CATSEGSPARYGYTF.

The chain combines TRBV7-2 with TRBJ1-4, with no clear D. Per germline, CDR1 SGHTA and CDR2 FQGNSA. Trimming pared 5 bases from V and 0 bases from J, leaving 7 bases between. This CDR3 spans 14 amino acids. CDR3 loop: CASSTEATNEKLFF. CDR3 coding DNA: TGTGCCAGCAGCACAGAAGCAACTAATGAAAAACTGTTTTTT.

This sequence joins TRBV5-1 and TRBJ2-1; 8 bases are shared with TRBD1. The CDR3 runs 15 residues. The junction had 12 bases not matched to a gene; V was cut back by 4 bases and J by 9 bases. The germline CDR1 and CDR2 sequences are SGHRS and YFSETQ. CDR3 sequence reads: CASSLQPPGGFEQFF. CDR3 coding DNA: TGCGCCAGCAGCCTCCAACCGCCAGGGGGCTTTGAGCAGTTCTTC.

The genes are TRBV5-4 and TRBJ2-2; TRBD1 aligns across 7 bases. V shed 0 bases, J shed 3 bases, and the junction held 5 bases outside the gene matches. This CDR3 region has 16 residues. Germline V gene data show CDR1 as SGHNT and CDR2 as YYREEE (reference sequence). The CDR3 DNA sequence: TGTGCCAGCAGCTTGGTAGGGGGCCGGTACACCGGGGAGCTGTTTTTT. It codes for CASSLVGGRYTGELFF.

The rearrangement uses TRBV21-1 and TRBJ2-2; the table's D call of TRBD2 was not tested on the DNA. TRBV21-1 has pseudogene status. CDR3 size: 16 residues. The CDR3 sequence: CASSSGLGGNTGELFF. CDR3 nucleotides: TGTGCCAGCAGCTCAGGACTGGGCGGAAACACCGGGGAGCTGTTTTTT.

This CDR3 is CASRRQPYSGNTIYF. In DNA form, the CDR3 reads TGTGCCAGTAGAAGACAGCCCTACTCTGGAAACACCATATATTTT. This chain links TRBV19 with TRBJ1-3; D is perhaps TRBD1 (5 bases). There are 15 residues in the CDR3. Per the germline V gene, CDR1 is LNHDA and CDR2 is SQIVND (reference sequence). V was pared by 6 bases and J by 0 bases, with 12 bases between. Looking up the rest from reference TRBV19 and TRBJ1-3 gives the full variable domain: DGGITQSPKYLFRKEGQNVTLSCEQNLNHDAMYWYRQDPGQGLRLIYYSQIVNDFQKGDIAEGYSVSREKKESFPLTVTSAQKNPTAFYLCASRRQPYSGNTIYFGEGSWLTVV.

This clone was counted a few times. The gene calls are TRBV6-5 and TRBJ2-3, with D possibly being TRBD1 (5 bases). V lost 7 bases and J lost 6, with 17 bases in between. Per germline, CDR1 MNHEY and CDR2 SVGAGI. The CDR3 sequence is 14 residues long. CDR3 sequence reads: CASNVQDNGDTQYF. CDR3 sequence (DNA): TGTGCCAGCAACGTTCAGGACAACGGGGATACGCAGTATTTT.

The chain recombines TRBV24-1 with TRBJ2-1, with a weak D call TRBD1 (5 bases). CDR1 and CDR2 (germline): KGHDR, SFDVKD. Trimming stripped 5 bases from V and 5 bases from J, with 15 bases between. There are 15 residues in the CDR3. Here the CDR3 DNA reads TGTGCCACCAGTGGTCAGACAGACCTAAACAATGAGCAGTTCTTC. It codes for CATSGQTDLNNEQFF.

This rearrangement joins TRBV4-2 to TRBJ1-5, with 7 bases aligning to TRBD1. V lost 0 bases to trimming and J lost 4 bases; unmatched junction nucleotides: 3. Germline V gene data show CDR1 as LGHNA and CDR2 as YNFKEQ. The CDR3 totals 15 residues. The CDR3 DNA is TGTGCCAGCAGCCAAGAGGCAGGGGGGAATCAGCCCCAGCATTTT. Protein product: CASSQEAGGNQPQHF.

The chain links TRBV24-1 to TRBJ2-7, with 9 bases matching TRBD1. Trimming cost V 4 bases and J 5 bases; bases outside gene matches: 5. Germline loops: CDR1 KGHDR, CDR2 SFDVKD. The CDR3 is 14 amino acids. CDR3 sequence: CATSDTGGRDEQYF. CDR3 sequence (DNA): TGTGCCACCAGTGACACAGGGGGCCGGGACGAGCAGTACTTC.